This passage covers 5 T cell receptor beta chains from one sample sequenced in a study of blood T cell repertoires in COVID-19. The method was immunoSEQ multiplex PCR; TCRdb's version includes in-frame clones alone and lacks a portion of them. The sample shows about 130,000 clones, about 80% of them seen only once. The sequencing input was peripheral blood. Receptors were obtained from a woman of 80 years or more with acute or convalescent COVID-19.

J is TRBJ2-5 and V is TRBV5-1, with a tentative D call TRBD1 (5 bases). CDR1 and CDR2 (germline): SGHRS, YFSETQ. The CDR3 loop spans 14 amino acids. With 0 bases removed from V and 4 bases from J, the gap between germline ends came to 10 bases. CDR3 sequence: CASSLEGFRETQYF. CDR3 coding DNA: TGCGCCAGCAGCTTGGAGGGGTTCAGAGAGACCCAGTACTTC.

The rearrangement uses TRBV9 and TRBJ2-1, with 9 nucleotides matching TRBD2. Germline CDR1 reads SGDLS; CDR2 reads YYNGEE. The CDR3 extends over 14 amino acids. Trimming cost V 4 bases and J 8 bases; bases outside gene matches: 7. DNA of the CDR3: TGTGCCAGCAGCTCCCTAGCGGGGAATGATGAGCAGTTCTTC. It specifies CASSSLAGNDEQFF.

The chain couples TRBV4-1 to TRBJ1-6; no firm D call. The CDR3 totals 17 residues. In germline, CDR1 is MGHRA, CDR2 YSYEKL. V lost 2 bases and J lost 6, with 17 bases in between. The CDR3 region is CASSQLHPRRPNSPLHF. The CDR3 nucleotides read TGCGCCAGCAGCCAATTACATCCCCGGAGACCTAATTCACCCCTCCACTTT.

This clone was detected a few times. The chain employs TRBV7-8 and TRBJ2-1; tentatively, D is TRBD2 (7 bases). Trimming cost V 3 bases and J 3 bases, with 9 bases left between them. Germline V CDR1 and CDR2: SGHVS, FQNEAQ. The CDR3 spans 14 residues. This CDR3 is CASSFGGHYNEQFF. As DNA, the CDR3 is TGTGCCAGCAGCTTCGGGGGGCACTACAATGAGCAGTTCTTC.

The chain carries TRBV5-6 and TRBJ2-3, with TRBD2 matching 12 bases. V was pared by 1 base and J by 0 bases, with 6 bases of the junction left unmatched. CDR3 size: 18 residues. Germline V lookup: CDR1 SGHDT, CDR2 YYEEEE. The CDR3 protein is CASSLLTSGGTSTDTQYF. For the CDR3, the DNA is TGTGCCAGCAGCTTGTTGACTAGCGGGGGAACTAGCACAGATACGCAGTATTTT.